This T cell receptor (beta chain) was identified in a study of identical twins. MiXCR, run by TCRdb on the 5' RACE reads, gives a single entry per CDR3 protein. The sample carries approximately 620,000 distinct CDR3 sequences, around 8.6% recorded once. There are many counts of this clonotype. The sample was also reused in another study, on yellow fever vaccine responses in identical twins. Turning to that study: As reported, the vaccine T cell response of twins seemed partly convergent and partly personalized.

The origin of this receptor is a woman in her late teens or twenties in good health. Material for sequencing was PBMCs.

The DNA for the CDR3 is TGTGCCAGCAGTTTTAGGGGCAGGGAATACGAGCAGTACTTC. Its protein is CASSFRGREYEQYF. The rearrangement links TRBV12-3 or TRBV12-4 to TRBJ2-7; possible D gene TRBD1, 5 bases. The CDR3 length is 14 residues. Deletions cut 3 bases from V and 4 bases from J, with 13 bases between.